These T cell receptor beta chains were read from a single sample in a study of human T cells and chemical hapten exposure. From the RACE reads, TCRdb called clonotypes with MiXCR, one entry per CDR3 protein. The top ten hold under 3% of the sample, which has 380,000 or so distinct CDR3 sequences, approximately 5% seen once. Source: whole blood, taken in connection with sensitization to the hapten diphenylcyclopropenone (DPC). Receptor source: a woman aged 45-60 years with alopecia areata. Some clones in this sample may be carry-over from other donors' samples. Both conserved end residues are part of each CDR3. D genes are given only for firm matches. Clone size is stated in some rows and not others, as once, few, many or a class when expanded.

v_gene,len,j_gene,abundance,d_gene,CDR3nt,CDR3aa
TRBV5-1,15,TRBJ2-3,many,NA,TGCGCCAGCAGCTCCCAGGGGCCCAGCACAGATACGCAGTATTTT,CASSSQGPSTDTQYF
TRBV28,15,TRBJ2-7,many,TRBD1,TGTGCCAGCAGTCTGGGACCGGGACAGGGGAACGAGCAGTACTTC,CASSLGPGQGNEQYF
TRBV24-1,17,TRBJ2-1,many,TRBD1,TGTGCCACCAGTGATTTAGGGGAGACAGGGGCCTACAATGAGCAGTTCTTC,CATSDLGETGAYNEQFF
TRBV10-2,13,TRBJ1-2,many,NA,TGCGCCAGCAGTGAAGGCTACCCTTATGGCTACACCTTC,CASSEGYPYGYTF
TRBV14,14,TRBJ2-5,many,NA,TGTGCCAGCAGCCACACCACAGGGTGGGAGACCCAGTACTTC,CASSHTTGWETQYF
TRBV6-1,13,TRBJ2-3,many,NA,TGTGCCAGCAGTGAGGTTCTTACAGATACGCAGTATTTT,CASSEVLTDTQYF
TRBV7-2,13,TRBJ2-1,many,NA,TGTTCAACGACGCTTAGCTCCTACAATGAGCAGTTCTTC,CSTTLSSYNEQFF
TRBV10-3,12,TRBJ1-2,many,NA,TGTGCCACGTATGTCCAGGGTGTAGGCTACACCTTC,CATYVQGVGYTF
TRBV3-1,17,TRBJ2-3,NA,NA,TGTGCCAGCAGCCGTTTTGTGGGAAAACCTAGCACAGATACGCAGTATTTT,CASSRFVGKPSTDTQYF
TRBV2,13,TRBJ1-4,many,TRBD1,TGTGCCAGCAGTGAACGGACAGGAGAAAAACTGTTTTTT,CASSERTGEKLFF
TRBV7-8,13,TRBJ1-3,NA,NA,TGTGCCAGCAGCGTGCGGCCTGGAAACACCATATATTTT,CASSVRPGNTIYF
TRBV24-1,16,TRBJ2-2,NA,NA,TGTGCCACCAGTGACTTACGTGATACGAACACCGGGGAGCTGTTTTTT,CATSDLRDTNTGELFF
TRBV5-6,13,TRBJ2-5,NA,NA,TGTGCCAGCAGGTTACAGGGCCGGGAGACCCAGTACTTC,CASRLQGRETQYF
TRBV2,12,TRBJ1-2,few,TRBD1,TGTGCAGATGGGGACAGGCGCTATGGCTACACCTTC,CADGDRRYGYTF
TRBV15,16,TRBJ1-2,few,TRBD1,TGTGCCACCAGAGAGACAGGGGGCCGCCAGAACTATGGCTACACCTTC,CATRETGGRQNYGYTF
TRBV11-2,19,TRBJ2-5,many,TRBD2,TGTGCCAGCAGCTATAGGGACTGGGGGGGGAGGTATCGGCAAGAGACCCAGTACTTC,CASSYRDWGGRYRQETQYF
TRBV18,14,TRBJ1-5,many,TRBD1,TGTGCCAGCAGTCCACAGGGGAGCAATCAGCCCCAGCATTTT,CASSPQGSNQPQHF
TRBV4-2,13,TRBJ1-2,few,TRBD1,TGTGCCAGCAAACCTACAGGGGATGGCGGCTACACCTTC,CASKPTGDGGYTF
TRBV29-1,13,TRBJ1-2,many,TRBD1,TGCAGCGTTGAAGACGGGACAGTTTATGGCTACACCTTC,CSVEDGTVYGYTF
TRBV15,16,TRBJ2-5,many,NA,TGTGCCACCAGCAGAGATCCCGACAGGTCCGGTGGGACCCAGTACTTC,CATSRDPDRSGGTQYF
TRBV27,16,TRBJ2-1,few,NA,TGTGCCAGCAGTTCACGCCTCGGACAGAACTACAATGAGCAGTTCTTC,CASSSRLGQNYNEQFF
TRBV7-9,14,TRBJ1-4,many,TRBD1,TGTGCCAGCAGCTTAAAGGGGGCAGGGGAAAAACTGTTTTTT,CASSLKGAGEKLFF
TRBV5-4,17,TRBJ2-3,many,TRBD2,TGTGCCAGCAGCTTGGCGGGACTAGCGGGATTCACAGATACGCAGTATTTT,CASSLAGLAGFTDTQYF